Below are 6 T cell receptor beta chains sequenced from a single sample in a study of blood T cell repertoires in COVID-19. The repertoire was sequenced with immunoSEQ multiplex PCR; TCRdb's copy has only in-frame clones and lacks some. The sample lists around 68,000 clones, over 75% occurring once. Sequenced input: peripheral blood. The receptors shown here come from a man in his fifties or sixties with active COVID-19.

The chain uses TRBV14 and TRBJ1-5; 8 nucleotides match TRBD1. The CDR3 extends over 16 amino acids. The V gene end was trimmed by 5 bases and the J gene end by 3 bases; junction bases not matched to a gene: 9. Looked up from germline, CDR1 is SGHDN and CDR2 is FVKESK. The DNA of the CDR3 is TGTGCCAGCAGCAATCATGGACAGGGAGTCAATCAGCCCCAGCATTTT. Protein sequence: CASSNHGQGVNQPQHF.

CDR3: CASSLHEGSYNEQFF. In DNA form, the CDR3 reads TGTGCCAGCAGCCTACATGAGGGCTCCTACAATGAGCAGTTCTTC. The rearrangement uses TRBV7-3 and TRBJ2-1; D possibly corresponds to TRBD2 (5 bases). Germline CDR1 SGHTA, CDR2 FQGTGA. The CDR3 runs to 15 residues. V dropped 5 bases and J dropped 0 bases, with 11 bases sitting between them.

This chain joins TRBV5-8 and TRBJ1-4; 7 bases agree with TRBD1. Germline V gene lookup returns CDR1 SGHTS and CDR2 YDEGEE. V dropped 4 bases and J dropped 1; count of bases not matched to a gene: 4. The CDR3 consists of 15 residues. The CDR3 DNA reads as TGTGCCAGCAGCCTTTGGACAGGAACTAATGAAAAACTGTTTTTT. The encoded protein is CASSLWTGTNEKLFF.

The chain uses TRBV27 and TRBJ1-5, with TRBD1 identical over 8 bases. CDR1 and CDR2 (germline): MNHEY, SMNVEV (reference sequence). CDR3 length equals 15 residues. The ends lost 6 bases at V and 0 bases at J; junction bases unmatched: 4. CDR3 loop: CASSQQGVSNQPQHF. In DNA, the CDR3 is TGTGCCAGCAGCCAACAGGGGGTTAGCAATCAGCCCCAGCATTTT.

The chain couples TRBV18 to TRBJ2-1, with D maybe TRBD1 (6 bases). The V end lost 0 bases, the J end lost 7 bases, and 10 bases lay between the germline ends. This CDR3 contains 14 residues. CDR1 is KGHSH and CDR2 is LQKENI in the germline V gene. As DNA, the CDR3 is TGTGCCAGCTCACCACCACAGGGAAGAAATGAGCAGTTCTTC. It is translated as CASSPPQGRNEQFF.

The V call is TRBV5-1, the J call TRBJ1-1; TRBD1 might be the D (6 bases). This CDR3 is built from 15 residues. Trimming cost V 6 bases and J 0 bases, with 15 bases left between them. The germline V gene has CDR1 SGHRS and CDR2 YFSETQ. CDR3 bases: TGCGCCAGCACCTCGCAGGGGACAATGAACACTGAAGCTTTCTTT. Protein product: CASTSQGTMNTEAFF.